The 23 T cell receptor beta chains below come from one sample, sequenced in a study of cytomegalovirus exposure and HLA in healthy donors. PCR amplification relied on 60 Vbeta primers (plus 13 Jbeta primers). Method: immunoSEQ multiplex PCR; TCRdb's copy keeps in-frame clones and lacks some. The sample has 150,000 to 200,000 clones; around 80% are singletons. Source material: PBMCs. The receptors were sampled from a girl aged 10 to 17 in good health and CMV-seropositive.

The chain joins TRBV7-9 to TRBJ1-2; D gene ambiguous. The V and J ends lost 2 bases and 8 bases respectively, with 12 bases between them. Germline CDR1 and CDR2: SEHNR and FQNEAQ (reference sequence). The CDR3 consists of 13 residues. The CDR3 bases are TGTGCCAGCAGCTTACCCACCCTCAGAGGCTACACCTTC. Translated, it gives CASSLPTLRGYTF.

The V gene is TRBV28, the J gene TRBJ2-3, with 7 bases fitting TRBD2. Germline V gene sequence: CDR1 MDHEN, CDR2 SYDVKM. Trimming took 6 bases from V and 1 from J; bases not matched to a gene: 7. The CDR3 covers 15 residues. The CDR3 sequence is CASRGGAIGTDTQYF. The CDR3 bases are TGTGCCAGCAGGGGAGGGGCAATCGGCACAGATACGCAGTATTTT.

This clone came up a few times. The rearrangement links TRBV18 to TRBJ2-1; no firm D call. The V gene's germline CDR1 is KGHSH and CDR2 LQKENI. CDR3 length equals 18 residues. Trimming shortened V by 3 bases and J by 6 bases, and 24 bases separated the two germline ends. The DNA of the CDR3 is TGTGCCAGCTCACCTTCTCGCCGCCCAAGATATACGGTCAATGAGCAGTTCTTC. Translating it yields CASSPSRRPRYTVNEQFF.

This chain uses TRBV19 with TRBJ1-2; 8 bases match TRBD1. V shed 4 bases and J 8 bases; nucleotides not matched to a gene: 6. Looked up from germline, CDR1 is LNHDA and CDR2 is SQIVND (reference sequence). The CDR3 has 13 residues. CDR3 in amino acids: CASSKDRVGGYTF. CDR3 bases: TGTGCCAGTAGTAAGGACAGGGTCGGAGGCTACACCTTC.

The chain joins TRBV20-1 to TRBJ1-1, with D unclear. Germline V gene data show CDR1 as DFQATT and CDR2 as SNEGSKA (reference sequence). The CDR3 sequence is 11 residues long. Between the trimmed V and J ends, which lost 6 bases and 2 bases, there was a span of 7 bases. The CDR3 loop reads CSAKRNTEAFF. Written as DNA, the CDR3 is TGCAGTGCAAAGCGAAACACTGAAGCTTTCTTT.

V gene TRBV5-6 combines with J gene TRBJ2-5; 9 positions agree with TRBD1. The CDR3 extends over 19 amino acids. V gave up 4 bases and J gave up 0 bases; unmatched junction bases: 16. The germline gives CDR1 SGHDT, CDR2 YYEEEE. The CDR3 region is CASSPMGGTGTYYQETQYF. The CDR3 DNA reads TGTGCCAGCAGCCCCATGGGGGGGACAGGGACTTATTACCAAGAGACCCAGTACTTC.

Notes on this clone: Other DNA sequences in the same sample also yield this CDR3. The V call is TRBV7-9, the J call TRBJ1-1, with D uncertain. This CDR3 has 14 residues. V lost 2 bases to trimming and J lost 2 bases, with 9 bases between them. In germline, CDR1 is SEHNR, CDR2 FQNEAQ (reference sequence). The CDR3 sequence: CASSLLSGNTEAFF. The CDR3 nucleotides are TGTGCCAGCAGCTTACTTTCGGGTAACACTGAAGCTTTCTTT.

The gene calls are TRBV6-1 and TRBJ2-1; 7 positions agree with TRBD2. Germline loops: CDR1 MNHNS, CDR2 SASEGT. The J segment lost 0 bases and the V segment lost 4 bases, leaving 3 bases of the junction unmatched. The CDR3 contains 15 residues. In DNA form, the CDR3 reads TGTGCCAGCAGTGGGCGGGAGAGCTCCTACAATGAGCAGTTCTTC. Amino acids: CASSGRESSYNEQFF.

This chain links TRBV5-6 with TRBJ1-1; 9 bases are shared with TRBD1. Germline V gives CDR1 SGHDT, CDR2 YYEEEE. The CDR3 totals 15 residues. Unmatched junction bases numbered 9, after V lost 4 bases and J lost 5 bases. The CDR3 coding sequence is TGTGCCAGCAGCGACACAGGGGGCGGCGAGACTGAAGCTTTCTTT. Its translation is CASSDTGGGETEAFF.

This rearrangement joins TRBV6-6 to TRBJ1-5, with TRBD1 matching 7 bases. Germline values: CDR1 MNHNY, CDR2 SVGAGI (reference sequence). The CDR3 covers 15 residues. V lost 4 bases to trimming and J lost 4 bases; unmatched junction nucleotides: 7. This CDR3 reads CASSSGSGGNQPQHF. The CDR3 bases are TGTGCCAGCAGTTCCGGCTCAGGGGGAAATCAGCCCCAGCATTTT.

The chain has TRBV30 and TRBJ2-7; D not certain. The CDR3 totals 13 residues. Per the germline V gene, CDR1 is GTSNPN and CDR2 is SVGIG (reference sequence). Trimming stripped 2 bases from V and 1 base from J, with 9 bases between. CDR3 DNA sequence: TGTGCCTGGAGTAGGCAGGATTCCTACGAGCAGTACTTC. Residues: CAWSRQDSYEQYF.

The genes are TRBV2 and TRBJ1-1; D may be TRBD1 (5 bases). The V end was cut by 5 bases, the J end by 11 bases, with 12 bases between. The CDR3 spans 11 residues. Germline lookup yields CDR1 SNHLY and CDR2 FYNNEI. CDR3 residues: CASSRQGRAFF. In DNA form, the CDR3 reads TGTGCCAGCAGTCGGCAGGGTCGGGCTTTCTTT.

This chain connects TRBV27 to TRBJ1-1; TRBD1 aligns across 8 bases. The CDR3 has 15 amino acids. V dropped 5 bases and J dropped 4; count of bases not matched to a gene: 9. Per the germline V gene, CDR1 is MNHEY and CDR2 is SMNVEV (reference sequence). CDR3 bases: TGTGCCAGCAGTCCAGTCCAGGGGGCGGGCACTGAAGCTTTCTTT. Its translation is CASSPVQGAGTEAFF.

The V gene is TRBV21-1, the J gene TRBJ2-7; TRBD1, as called in the table, went unchecked against the DNA. TRBV21-1 is marked as a pseudogene. This CDR3 spans 16 amino acids. CDR3 loop: CASNNIPGTGPYEQYF. CDR3 bases: TGTGCCAGCAACAATATCCCCGGGACAGGGCCCTACGAGCAGTACTTC.

The sample holds a few counts of this clone. The CDR3 nucleotides are TGTGCCAGCAGATCCTCCGGGACAGGGGTTGACGAGCAGTACTTC. Translated, it gives CASRSSGTGVDEQYF. The gene calls are TRBV6-5 and TRBJ2-7; 10 bases match TRBD1. The CDR3 contains 15 residues. The ends lost 6 bases at V and 5 bases at J; junction bases unmatched: 10. Per germline, CDR1 MNHEY and CDR2 SVGAGI.

In nucleotides, the CDR3 is TGTGCCAGCAGAACTAGACTAGCGGCCTACGAGCAGTACTTC. This sequence encodes CASRTRLAAYEQYF. The chain uses TRBV2 and TRBJ2-7; 9 bases fit TRBD2. The trim removed 6 bases at V and 2 bases at J, leaving 5 bases unmatched. Germline values: CDR1 SNHLY, CDR2 FYNNEI. CDR3 length equals 14 residues.

V and J are TRBV5-1 and TRBJ2-7, with D tentatively TRBD1 (6 bases). CDR1 is SGHRS and CDR2 is YFSETQ in the germline V gene. The CDR3 is 15 residues long. Trimming removed 6 bases from V and 5 bases from J, with 21 bases in between. As DNA, the CDR3 is TGCGCCAGCAACCGGGACCCACCTCAGGGGAACGAGCAGTACTTC. This encodes CASNRDPPQGNEQYF.

This chain joins TRBV5-8 and TRBJ2-1, with D possibly matching TRBD1 (6 bases). Germline loops: CDR1 SGHTS, CDR2 YDEGEE. CDR3 length: 16 residues. Trimming removed 0 bases from V and 1 base from J, with 11 bases in between. CDR3 amino acids: CASSLGTDLSYNEQFF. The CDR3 nucleotides read TGTGCCAGCAGCTTGGGGACAGATTTATCCTACAATGAGCAGTTCTTC.

The rearrangement joins TRBV18 to TRBJ2-1, with D possibly matching TRBD2 (6 bases). The CDR3 has 13 amino acids. Germline lookup yields CDR1 KGHSH and CDR2 LQKENI. V lost 2 bases and J 9 bases, leaving 11 bases between the germline ends. As DNA, the CDR3 is TGTGCCAGCTCACCAACTAGCCCCCCTGAGCAGTTCTTC. This encodes CASSPTSPPEQFF.

This chain uses TRBV9 with TRBJ2-3; D ambiguous. The CDR3 has 14 residues. Germline values: CDR1 SGDLS, CDR2 YYNGEE. Deletions cut 0 bases from V and 2 bases from J, with 7 bases between. CDR3 nucleotide sequence: TGTGCCAGCAGCGTAGGCCTACTCACAGATACGCAGTATTTT. Translated, it gives CASSVGLLTDTQYF.

This chain uses TRBV5-6 with TRBJ2-5; tentative D call: TRBD2 (5 bases). Trimming cost V 3 bases and J 5 bases, with 17 bases left between them. Germline V gives CDR1 SGHDT, CDR2 YYEEEE. CDR3 length equals 15 residues. The CDR3 sequence is CASSSVNAGEETQYF. The CDR3 nucleotides are TGTGCCAGCAGCTCTGTTAATGCGGGCGAGGAGACCCAGTACTTC.

V and J are TRBV5-1 and TRBJ1-2; D remains ambiguous. Germline values: CDR1 SGHRS, CDR2 YFSETQ. Deletions cut 0 bases from V and 5 bases from J, with 8 bases between. This CDR3 spans 13 amino acids. The CDR3 region is CASSLAFQYGYTF. The CDR3 nucleotides are TGCGCCAGCAGCTTGGCCTTTCAGTATGGCTACACCTTC.

This chain uses TRBV10-2 with TRBJ1-5; 8 nucleotides agree with TRBD1. The germline V gene has CDR1 WSHSY and CDR2 SAAADI. J lost 12 bases, V lost 5 bases, and 9 bases had no gene match. The CDR3 runs 13 residues. The CDR3 region has the DNA TGCGCCAGCAGTAGGACAGGGCTTACCCTCCAGCATTTT. It encodes CASSRTGLTLQHF.